One sample yielded the 7 T cell receptor beta chains listed below, sequenced in a study of multiple sclerosis patients with progressive multifocal leukoencephalopathy. Assay: immunoSEQ multiplex PCR; the TCRdb copy retains only in-frame clones and omits some. The sample includes roughly 34,000 clones, roughly 90% of them seen just once. Sample time point: before natalizumab initiation. The sample comprised PBMCs. These receptors were taken from a human donor with multiple sclerosis.

The CDR3 sequence is CASSLDRTYEQYF. In nucleotides, the CDR3 is TGTGCCAGCAGCTTGGACAGGACCTACGAGCAGTACTTC. The chain uses TRBV5-4 and TRBJ2-7, with a possible D match to TRBD1 (5 bases). This CDR3 comprises 13 residues. Per germline, CDR1 SGHNT and CDR2 YYREEE (reference sequence). The V end was cut by 0 bases, the J end by 2 bases, with 6 bases between.

This clone was seen only once. The chain links TRBV12-5 to TRBJ2-1; TRBD2 matches 9 bases. Germline values: CDR1 LGHNT, CDR2 FRNRAP. The CDR3 consists of 17 residues. V was clipped by 0 bases and J by 4 bases; unmatched bases: 7. Here the CDR3 DNA reads TGTGCTAGTGGTTTGGTATCGGGAGCGGGAGGTTACAATGAGCAGTTCTTC. Translating it yields CASGLVSGAGGYNEQFF.

This clone showed up just a few times. The gene calls are TRBV6-6 and TRBJ1-4, with D possibly TRBD1 on 5 matching bases. Looked up from germline, CDR1 is MNHNY and CDR2 is SVGAGI (reference sequence). The V and J ends lost 6 bases and 15 bases respectively, with 14 bases between them. The CDR3 is 11 amino acids. CDR3 bases: TGTGCCAGCAGCCTAGACGGGACGTTGTTTTTT. It codes for CASSLDGTLFF.

The rearrangement uses TRBV27 and TRBJ1-2, with TRBD1 matching over 10 bases. Trimming cost V 6 bases and J 4 bases; bases outside gene matches: 5. This CDR3 comprises 14 residues. CDR1 is MNHEY, CDR2 SMNVEV, per germline (reference sequence). CDR3 residues: CASRDRGRSYGYTF. CDR3 bases: TGTGCCAGCAGAGACAGGGGGCGCAGCTATGGCTACACCTTC.

The chain uses TRBV4-3 and TRBJ1-2, with D possibly TRBD1 on 6 matching bases. Between the trimmed V and J ends, which lost 2 bases and 9 bases, there was a span of 13 bases. CDR1 LGHNA and CDR2 YSLEER come from the germline V gene. The CDR3 is 13 amino acids. CDR3 loop: CASSQPGAESYTF. As DNA, the CDR3 is TGCGCCAGCAGCCAACCAGGGGCGGAGAGCTACACCTTC.

J is TRBJ1-3 and V is TRBV5-5; possibly TRBD1 for D (6 bases). Germline assignment: CDR1 SGHKS and CDR2 YYEKEE (reference sequence). V dropped 1 base and J dropped 1 base, with 12 bases sitting between them. The CDR3 sequence is 16 residues long. Here the CDR3 reads CASSLWLGASGNTIYF. CDR3 sequence (DNA): TGTGCCAGCAGCTTGTGGCTGGGGGCATCTGGAAACACCATATATTTT.

The chain has TRBV6-1 and TRBJ2-3; TRBD1 matches at 8 bases. Per germline, CDR1 MNHNS and CDR2 SASEGT. The V segment lost 6 bases and the J segment 2 bases; nucleotides outside the gene matches: 7. The CDR3 extends over 15 amino acids. The CDR3 sequence is CASSPTGAITDTQYF. The DNA of the CDR3 is TGTGCCAGCAGCCCGACAGGGGCCATCACAGATACGCAGTATTTT.